This is a list of T cell receptor beta chains from one sample in a study of cytomegalovirus exposure and HLA in healthy donors. Profiling relied on immunoSEQ multiplex PCR, and the TCRdb table lists in-frame clones only, not all of them. The table lists over 150,000 clones, around 80% of them singletons, with about 3.8% in the top ten. Material for sequencing was PBMCs. The source of these receptors is a woman aged 55-70 years in good health and CMV-seropositive. The CDR3 runs from the conserved cysteine through the conserved F or W. The order of the fields is CDR3 length, J gene, clone size, D gene, V gene, CDR3 DNA, CDR3 protein. D genes are given only for firm matches. The size of a clone is reported for some rows only, either as once, few or many, or as a class for expanded clones.

13	TRBJ2-5	-	-	TRBV7-3	TGTGCCAGCAGCCCACAGGGGGGGGCGGCCCAGTACTTC	CASSPQGGAAQYF
16	TRBJ2-5	-	TRBD1	TRBV19	TGTGCCAGTAGCCCTACAGGGGGCCCCAAGCAAGAGACCCAGTACTTC	CASSPTGGPKQETQYF
15	TRBJ1-2	-	-	TRBV27	TGTGCCAGCAGTGCTTGGGAGGGGTCGGCCTATGGCTACACCTTC	CASSAWEGSAYGYTF
17	TRBJ2-1	-	-	TRBV27	TGTGCCAGCAACCGATTCCTCCGGCCAAGGGGAGGCGATGAGCAGTTCTTC	CASNRFLRPRGGDEQFF
15	TRBJ1-4	-	-	TRBV21-1	TGTGCCAGCAGCAAAGCGGCCCAGGGGTATGAAAAACTGTTTTTT	CASSKAAQGYEKLFF
15	TRBJ2-6	-	-	TRBV28	TGTGCCAGCAGTCTATCGGCGGCTGGGGCCAACGTCCTGACTTTC	CASSLSAAGANVLTF
14	TRBJ2-7	-	-	TRBV18	TGTGCCAGCTCACCCGACAGGAGCTCCTACGAGCAGTACTTC	CASSPDRSSYEQYF
15	TRBJ1-6	-	-	TRBV28	TGTGCCAGCAGTGCTCGGACAGCCTATAATTCACCCCTCCACTTT	CASSARTAYNSPLHF
13	TRBJ2-7	-	TRBD2	TRBV2	TGTGCCAGCAGTGAACTTGAAGCGGGGGAGCAGTACTTC	CASSELEAGEQYF
18	TRBJ1-1	-	TRBD1	TRBV25-1	TGTGCCAGCAGTGCTTCATCCTGGGACAGGGGAGGGAGCACTGAAGCTTTCTTT	CASSASSWDRGGSTEAFF
15	TRBJ2-2	-	TRBD1	TRBV19	TGTGCCAGTAGCCTGACAGGGGGCAATGCCGGGGAGCTGTTTTTT	CASSLTGGNAGELFF
14	TRBJ2-1	-	TRBD1	TRBV29-1	TGCAGCGTGGTCGACAGGGAACAGAATTATGAGCAGTTCTTC	CSVVDREQNYEQFF
17	TRBJ1-5	-	-	TRBV21-1	TGTGCCAGCAGCACGCCGGACAGGGTAAAGGAGAATCAGCCCCAGCATTTT	CASSTPDRVKENQPQHF
15	TRBJ2-7	-	TRBD1	TRBV7-2	TGTGCCAGCAGCTCAACAGGGGGGCAAGGCTACGAGCAGTACTTC	CASSSTGGQGYEQYF
15	TRBJ2-5	-	TRBD2	TRBV7-7	TGTGCTAGCAGCCCCAGGGAGGGCCAGCAAGAGACCCAGTACTTC	CASSPREGQQETQYF
14	TRBJ2-2	-	-	TRBV6-5	TGTGCCAGCAGTTACGATAGGGGGTCCGGGGAGCTGTTTTTT	CASSYDRGSGELFF
16	TRBJ2-1	-	TRBD1	TRBV7-2	TGTGCCAGCAGCTTGGGGGGACAGGGGGCGAACAATGAGCAGTTCTTC	CASSLGGQGANNEQFF
13	TRBJ1-2	-	-	TRBV28	TGTGCCAGCAGTTTTCCATCTAACTATGGCTACACCTTC	CASSFPSNYGYTF
16	TRBJ1-2	-	TRBD1	TRBV18	TGTGCCAGCTCACCACTAGGGGACAGATTGACGGGTGGCTACACCTTC	CASSPLGDRLTGGYTF
14	TRBJ2-4	once	-	TRBV5-1	TGCGCCAGCAGCTTGGCAGGGGTGGAAAACAGTCAGTACTTC	CASSLAGVENSQYF
15	TRBJ2-3	-	TRBD2	TRBV6-5	TGTGCCAGCAGTTACTCGGCTAGCGGGGGGGATACGCAGTATTTT	CASSYSASGGDTQYF
13	TRBJ2-5	-	-	TRBV7-3	TGTGCCAGCAGCCCCTTCGGCCAAGAGACCCAGTACTTC	CASSPFGQETQYF
15	TRBJ2-7	-	-	TRBV5-1	TGCGCCAGCAGCCCCGGAGCAGGGGTGTCCTACGAGCAGTACTTC	CASSPGAGVSYEQYF
13	TRBJ1-1	-	-	TRBV30	TGTGCCTGGAGATACGGGTCGAACACTGAAGCTTTCTTT	CAWRYGSNTEAFF
15	TRBJ1-1	once	-	TRBV7-8	TGTGCCAGCAGCTTGGGGGGGGCGGGGAACACTGAAGCTTTCTTT	CASSLGGAGNTEAFF
16	TRBJ2-4	-	TRBD2	TRBV19	TGTGCCAGTAGTATACTCCTAGCGGGAGTCCAAAACAGTCAGTACTTC	CASSILLAGVQNSQYF
15	TRBJ2-5	few	TRBD2	TRBV9	TGTGCCAGCAGCGTAGCAGCGGGGGAGCGAGAGACCCAGTACTTC	CASSVAAGERETQYF
17	TRBJ1-3	-	TRBD1	TRBV9	TGTGCCAGCAGTTTAAGGGGGCCTGACGGCTCTGGAAACACCATATATTTT	CASSLRGPDGSGNTIYF
14	TRBJ1-3	-	-	TRBV19	TGTGCCAGTACAGAGACAGTCCGTGGAAACACCATATATTTT	CASTETVRGNTIYF
13	TRBJ1-1	-	TRBD1	TRBV10-3	TGTGCCATCAGTGTGGGACAGTTGGGTGAAGCTTTCTTT	CAISVGQLGEAFF
13	TRBJ2-3	-	-	TRBV7-6	TGTGCCAGCAGCTCGGTCCCGACAGATACGCAGTATTTT	CASSSVPTDTQYF
17	TRBJ2-7	-	TRBD2	TRBV5-6	TGTGCCAGCAACGACAGGGCTAGACTAGCGGGATTTTACGAGCAGTACTTC	CASNDRARLAGFYEQYF
15	TRBJ2-3	-	-	TRBV6-1	TGTGCCAGCAGGGAGGGGACAGTTAGCACAGATACGCAGTATTTT	CASREGTVSTDTQYF
14	TRBJ2-7	-	-	TRBV19	TGTGCCAGTAGTGCCGACAGGAGCTCCTACGAGCAGTACTTC	CASSADRSSYEQYF
16	TRBJ2-7	once	TRBD2	TRBV5-4	TGTGCCAGCAGCGTCGGACTAGCGGGGGGTTCCTACGAGCAGTACTTC	CASSVGLAGGSYEQYF
15	TRBJ2-5	-	-	TRBV5-1	TGCGCCAGCAGCTTGGCGGGGAGTCGGGAAGAGACCCAGTACTTC	CASSLAGSREETQYF
14	TRBJ2-7	-	TRBD2	TRBV29-1	TGCAGCGTTGAAGCGCTAGCGGGGACCTACGAGCAGTACTTC	CSVEALAGTYEQYF
14	TRBJ2-5	few	TRBD2	TRBV9	TGTGCCAGAACGACTAGCGGGAGTGGAGAGACCCAGTACTTC	CARTTSGSGETQYF